This T cell receptor (beta chain) is from a study of cytomegalovirus exposure and HLA in healthy donors. Study-wide background: A prior study identified 90 million to 120 million unique TCR beta sequences from about 179 million T cells. Whole-study results and caveats: The Asian-associated ancestry cluster reportedly had fewer N-insertions than the roughly 670-donor mean in a later analysis. Indistinguishable V segments such as TRBV6-2 and TRBV6-3 were excluded.

In the case of this clone: Its antigen is still unknown.

The CDR3 runs 15 residues. The V and J ends lost 4 bases and 5 bases, in that order; junction bases with no gene match: 11. Germline lookup yields CDR1 SGHNT and CDR2 YYREEE (reference sequence). This PCR relied on a set of 60 Vbeta primers and 13 Jbeta primers. The assay was immunoSEQ multiplex PCR, and TCRdb's table has in-frame clones only and misses some. The table includes 100,000 to 150,000 clones, under 10% detected once. V gene TRBV5-4 combines with J gene TRBJ2-7; TRBD2 matches 8 bases. Material for sequencing was PBMCs. This TCR derives from a woman between 35 and 50 years old in good health and CMV-seropositive. The CDR3 sequence is CASSQGAGAPDEQYF. DNA of the CDR3: TGTGCCAGCAGCCAGGGAGCGGGGGCGCCGGACGAGCAGTACTTC.